Below, 21 T cell receptor beta chains from the same sample are listed, as sequenced in a study of shared clonotypes between healthy human individuals. The protocol was immunoSEQ multiplex PCR, while the TCRdb copy is restricted to in-frame clones and leaves out a portion. In the table there are roughly 1,500,000 clones, 95% to 99% of which are singletons. Specimen: naive CD4+ T cells sorted from blood. As to subset: CD45RA+ positively selected. Every receptor here comes from a man aged 30-40 years in good health.

The V call is TRBV27, the J call TRBJ1-5, with 8 bases that match TRBD1. CDR3 length: 16 residues. Germline V CDR1 and CDR2: MNHEY, SMNVEV (reference sequence). V dropped 2 bases and J dropped 4; count of bases not matched to a gene: 7. As DNA, the CDR3 is TGTGCCAGCAGTTTAAGGTGGGGACAGGTAAATCAGCCCCAGCATTTT. Translated: CASSLRWGQVNQPQHF.

The V and J genes are TRBV4-3 and TRBJ2-2; D gene uncertain. CDR3 size: 14 residues. The germline V gene encodes CDR1 LGHNA and CDR2 YSLEER. V was shortened by 10 bases and J by 3 bases, with 15 bases between the two germline ends. DNA of the CDR3: TGCGCCACCCGGCGCCAAGTTGACACCGGGGAGCTGTTTTTT. Translation: CATRRQVDTGELFF.

This sequence joins TRBV5-5 and TRBJ2-7, with TRBD2 identical over 8 bases. The V and J ends lost 4 bases and 6 bases, in that order; junction bases with no gene match: 9. The CDR3 contains 14 residues. Germline CDR1 is SGHKS and CDR2 is YYEKEE (reference sequence). CDR3 sequence (DNA): TGTGCCAGCAGCCCCTCCGGGGGGGGGACCGAGCAGTACTTC. It codes for CASSPSGGGTEQYF.

This chain uses TRBV6-4 with TRBJ2-1; no definite D call. Germline lookup yields CDR1 MRHNA and CDR2 SNTAGT. The CDR3 length is 13 residues. Deletions cut 3 bases from V and 4 bases from J, with 7 bases between. CDR3 sequence: CASSEREYNEQFF. As DNA, the CDR3 is TGTGCCAGCAGTGAACGAGAATACAATGAGCAGTTCTTC.

This clone was counted once. The chain is built from TRBV5-4 and TRBJ2-2, with D perhaps matching TRBD1 (6 bases). The length of the CDR3 is 14 residues. From germline, CDR1 is SGHNT and CDR2 YYREEE (reference sequence). Between the trimmed V and J ends, which lost 1 base and 5 bases, there was a span of 9 bases. CDR3 in amino acids: CASSLRQETGELFF. The DNA of the CDR3 is TGTGCCAGCAGCTTGAGACAGGAGACCGGGGAGCTGTTTTTT.

The J gene is TRBJ1-3, the V gene TRBV28; no clear D. The germline V and J ends were trimmed by 6 bases and 4 bases, with 10 bases remaining between them. This CDR3 is 13 amino acids long. Germline loops: CDR1 MDHEN, CDR2 SYDVKM. Here the CDR3 DNA reads TGTGCCAGCAGGGGGTTCCCGGGAAACACCATATATTTT. Its protein product is CASRGFPGNTIYF.

V and J are TRBV6-5 and TRBJ2-5; TRBD1 matches at 9 bases. The germline CDR1 and CDR2 sequences are MNHEY and SVGAGI. V trimming: 4 bases; J trimming: 4 bases; junction bases outside the gene matches: 4. The CDR3 runs to 14 residues. For the CDR3, the DNA is TGTGCCAGCAGTTCACCGGGACAGGGAGAGACCCAGTACTTC. The encoded protein is CASSSPGQGETQYF.

This chain joins TRBV15 and TRBJ2-1, with D possibly being TRBD2 (6 bases). Germline lookup yields CDR1 LNHNV and CDR2 YYDKDF (reference sequence). CDR3 length equals 15 residues. The germline V and J ends were trimmed by 2 bases and 2 bases, with 10 bases remaining between them. The CDR3 here is CATSRRRDAYNEQFF. The CDR3 nucleotides are TGTGCCACCAGCAGACGGCGGGACGCCTACAATGAGCAGTTCTTC.

V usage is TRBV5-4 and J usage is TRBJ2-7; D may be TRBD1 or TRBD2 (5 bases each). V lost 0 bases and J 2 bases, leaving 9 bases between the germline ends. Germline values: CDR1 SGHNT, CDR2 YYREEE (reference sequence). The CDR3 runs to 14 residues. CDR3 nucleotides: TGTGCCAGCAGCTTGGCCGGGACCACCTACGAGCAGTACTTC. This encodes CASSLAGTTYEQYF.

V usage is TRBV5-1 and J usage is TRBJ2-7, with 9 bases lining up with TRBD1. The germline CDR1 and CDR2 sequences are SGHRS and YFSETQ. The CDR3 totals 16 residues. J gave up 3 bases and V 1 base, and 8 bases lay outside the gene matches. Here the CDR3 reads CASSLSLGQGSYEQYF. The CDR3 coding sequence is TGCGCCAGCAGCTTGTCCCTGGGACAGGGTAGCTACGAGCAGTACTTC.

V gene TRBV9 combines with J gene TRBJ2-3; D might be TRBD2 (6 bases). From germline, CDR1 is SGDLS and CDR2 YYNGEE. Between the trimmed V and J ends, which lost 0 bases and 0 bases, there was a span of 11 bases. This CDR3 has 16 residues. The CDR3 spells CASSVGVRGSTDTQYF. Written as DNA, the CDR3 is TGTGCCAGCAGCGTAGGTGTGCGGGGAAGCACAGATACGCAGTATTTT. Together with reference TRBV9 and TRBJ2-3, the CDR3 gives the full variable domain: DSGVTQTPKHLITATGQRVTLRCSPRSGDLSVYWYQQSLDQGLQFLIQYYNGEERAKGNILERFSAQQFPDLHSELNLSSLELGDSALYFCASSVGVRGSTDTQYFGPGTRLTVL.

The chain joins TRBV7-9 to TRBJ2-1; 7 nucleotides match TRBD2. V lost 5 bases, J lost 7 bases, and 14 bases stayed unmatched. The CDR3 loop spans 16 amino acids. Germline values: CDR1 SEHNR, CDR2 FQNEAQ (reference sequence). DNA of the CDR3: TGTGCCAGCAGCCCGCCTCTAGGAGCGGGGTGGAATGAGCAGTTCTTC. It yields the protein CASSPPLGAGWNEQFF. Supplemented by reference TRBV7-9 and TRBJ2-1, the full variable domain reads DTGVSQNPRHKITKRGQNVTFRCDPISEHNRLYWYRQTLGQGPEFLTYFQNEAQLEKSRLLSDRFSAERPKGSFSTLEIQRTEQGDSAMYLCASSPPLGAGWNEQFFGPGTRLTVL.

The gene calls are TRBV5-8 and TRBJ1-2, with 9 bases aligning to TRBD1. Germline V lookup: CDR1 SGHTS, CDR2 YDEGEE. The CDR3 contains 17 residues. V shed 4 bases, J shed 0 bases, and the junction held 10 bases outside the gene matches. The CDR3 here is CASSLTQGAKANYGYTF. The CDR3 DNA follows: TGTGCCAGCAGCCTAACACAGGGGGCGAAAGCTAACTATGGCTACACCTTC.

The genes are TRBV9 and TRBJ2-1, with TRBD2 matching 9 bases. Trimming at V came to 4 bases and at J to 6 bases, leaving 8 bases not matched to a gene. Germline V lookup: CDR1 SGDLS, CDR2 YYNGEE. The CDR3 totals 15 residues. The CDR3 region is CASSFTSGHPNEQFF. Here the CDR3 DNA reads TGTGCCAGCAGCTTCACTAGCGGGCACCCCAATGAGCAGTTCTTC.

This chain uses TRBV5-1 with TRBJ1-4, with 9 bases aligning to TRBD1. This CDR3 region has 14 residues. After removal of 5 bases from V and 4 bases from J, the junction contained 3 bases not matched to a gene. The germline gives CDR1 SGHRS, CDR2 YFSETQ. The CDR3 reads CASRTGGINEKLFF. For the CDR3, the DNA is TGCGCCAGCAGGACAGGGGGTATTAATGAAAAACTGTTTTTT.

The CDR3 DNA reads TGTGCCAGCCTATTGACCCCTAGAAGTGAGACCCAGTACTTC. It is translated as CASLLTPRSETQYF. This chain connects TRBV6-1 to TRBJ2-5; D ambiguous. CDR1 MNHNS and CDR2 SASEGT come from the germline V gene. The V end lost 8 bases, the J end lost 5 bases, and 18 bases lay between the germline ends. The CDR3 is 14 amino acids.

CDR3 coding DNA: TGTGCCAGCAGCTTAAGCCCCGGGCCAGAAGAGACCCAGTACTTC. This codes for CASSLSPGPEETQYF. The chain uses TRBV7-7 and TRBJ2-5; D gene unclear. The V and J ends lost 2 bases and 3 bases respectively, with 13 bases between them. CDR1 SSHAT and CDR2 FNYEAQ come from the germline V gene (reference sequence). The CDR3 loop spans 15 amino acids.

This chain connects TRBV5-1 to TRBJ2-7; D not certain. CDR3 length: 15 residues. V dropped 0 bases and J dropped 3 bases, with 13 bases sitting between them. Germline-derived CDR1 and CDR2 are SGHRS and YFSETQ. This CDR3 reads CASSLDARIYYEQYF. The CDR3 region has the DNA TGCGCCAGCAGCTTGGATGCGCGGATTTACTACGAGCAGTACTTC.

The J gene is TRBJ2-3, the V gene TRBV28; 7 bases match TRBD2. This CDR3 comprises 15 residues. Germline CDR1 MDHEN, CDR2 SYDVKM. V lost 4 bases and J lost 5; bases outside the gene matches: 9. For the CDR3, the DNA is TGTGCCAGCAGTTATTTGAGCGGGGCAGGAGATACGCAGTATTTT. Amino acids: CASSYLSGAGDTQYF.

The genes are TRBV18 and TRBJ2-5; 8 positions agree with TRBD1. The length of the CDR3 is 17 residues. Trimming cost V 1 base and J 5 bases; bases outside gene matches: 12. Germline V gene lookup returns CDR1 KGHSH and CDR2 LQKENI. CDR3 protein: CASSPLPPGGGGETQYF. The CDR3 bases are TGTGCCAGCTCACCACTCCCCCCAGGGGGCGGAGGCGAGACCCAGTACTTC.

The DNA of the CDR3 is TGTGCCAGCAGCCGACAAGTTACAGGGGGAAGCTACACCTTC. This sequence encodes CASSRQVTGGSYTF. The chain links TRBV14 to TRBJ1-2, with 8 bases aligning to TRBD1. In germline, CDR1 is SGHDN, CDR2 FVKESK. CDR3 length equals 14 residues. J gave up 9 bases and V 4 bases, and 10 bases lay outside the gene matches.